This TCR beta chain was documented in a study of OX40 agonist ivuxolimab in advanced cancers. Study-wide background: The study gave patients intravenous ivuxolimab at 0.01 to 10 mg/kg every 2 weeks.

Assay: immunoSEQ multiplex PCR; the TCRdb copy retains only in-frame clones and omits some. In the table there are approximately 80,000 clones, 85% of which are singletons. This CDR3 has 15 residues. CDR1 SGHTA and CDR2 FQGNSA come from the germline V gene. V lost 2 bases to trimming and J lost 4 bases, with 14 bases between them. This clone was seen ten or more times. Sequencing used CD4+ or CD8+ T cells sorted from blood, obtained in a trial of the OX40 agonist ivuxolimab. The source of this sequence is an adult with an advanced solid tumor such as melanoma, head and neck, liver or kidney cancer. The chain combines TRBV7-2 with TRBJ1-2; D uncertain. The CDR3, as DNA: TGTGCCAGCAGCTTACCCCCCGACGGTACCTATGGCTACACCTTC. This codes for CASSLPPDGTYGYTF. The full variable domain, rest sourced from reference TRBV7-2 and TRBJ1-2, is GAGVSQSPSNKVTEKGKDVELRCDPISGHTALYWYRQSLGQGLEFLIYFQGNSAPDKSGLPSDRFSAERTGGSVSTLTIQRTQQEDSAVYLCASSLPPDGTYGYTFGSGTRLTVV.